Each of the 2 T cell receptor beta chains below was sequenced from the same sample in a study of blood T cells in healthy people across ages. Sample-barcoded 5' priming and a J-beta primer mix drove a second PCR of roughly 6 to 12 cycles. TCRdb redid the calling of the 5' RACE reads with MiXCR, one entry per CDR3 protein. This table has 650,000 to 800,000 distinct CDR3 sequences, 40% to 50% appearing once. Sequenced: blood. These receptor sequences come from a man in his fifties or sixties in good health.

The rearrangement links TRBV29-1 to TRBJ2-3; D not certain. V was trimmed by 2 bases and J by 6 bases, leaving 6 bases between them. Germline assignment: CDR1 SQVTM and CDR2 ANQGSEA. The CDR3 consists of 11 residues. The CDR3: CSVETGDTQYF. For the CDR3, the DNA is TGCAGCGTTGAAACTGGGGATACGCAGTATTTT.

This clonotype was seen ten or more times. V is TRBV5-1 and J is TRBJ2-7; 9 bases are shared with TRBD1. V dropped 4 bases and J dropped 0; count of bases not matched to a gene: 5. CDR3 length: 15 residues. Germline V gives CDR1 SGHRS, CDR2 YFSETQ. This CDR3 is CASSEPGQGSYEQYF. In DNA, the CDR3 is TGCGCCAGCAGCGAGCCGGGACAGGGCTCCTACGAGCAGTACTTC.